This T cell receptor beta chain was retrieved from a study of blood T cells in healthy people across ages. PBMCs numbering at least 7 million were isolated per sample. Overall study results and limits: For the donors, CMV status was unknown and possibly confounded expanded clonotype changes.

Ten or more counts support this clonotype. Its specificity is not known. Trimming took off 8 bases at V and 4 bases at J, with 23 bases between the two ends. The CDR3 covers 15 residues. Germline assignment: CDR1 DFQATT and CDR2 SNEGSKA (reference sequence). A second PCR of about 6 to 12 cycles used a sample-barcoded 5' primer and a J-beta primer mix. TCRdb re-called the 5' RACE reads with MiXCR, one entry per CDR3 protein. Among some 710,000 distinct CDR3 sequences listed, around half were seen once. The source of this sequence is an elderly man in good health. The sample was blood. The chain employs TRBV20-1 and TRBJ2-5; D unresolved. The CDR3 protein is CSCYFPVGGLETQYF. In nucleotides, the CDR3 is TGCAGTTGCTACTTCCCCGTAGGTGGTTTAGAGACCCAGTACTTC.